This T cell receptor beta chain is from a study of blood T cell repertoires in COVID-19. Germline CDR1 MDHEN, CDR2 SYDVKM. The trim removed 4 bases at V and 7 bases at J, leaving 9 bases unmatched. The CDR3 has 17 amino acids. Here immunoSEQ multiplex PCR was the method, and the copy in TCRdb shows in-frame clones only, minus some. The sample includes fewer than 400,000 clones, around nine tenths of them seen just once. Material: PBMCs or T cells enriched from blood (not recorded which). The rearrangement uses TRBV28 and TRBJ2-1; the match to TRBD2 covers 14 bases. The receptor comes from a woman in her thirties who had recovered from COVID-19. Here the CDR3 reads CASSSTSGTSGRNEQFF. The CDR3 DNA reads as TGTGCCAGCAGTTCAACCTCCGGGACTAGCGGGAGAAATGAGCAGTTCTTC.